These T cell receptor beta chains were read from a single sample in a study of blood T cell repertoires in COVID-19. Produced via immunoSEQ multiplex PCR; TCRdb's table is partial and in-frame only. Of roughly 76,000 clones listed, around 86% are singletons. Sequencing was performed on peripheral blood. The source is a woman aged 80 or over with active or convalescent COVID-19. Each CDR3 is given with its conserved first and last residue.

j_call | v_call | cdr3_aa
TRBJ2-7 | TRBV14 | CASSHLDSSYEQYF
TRBJ1-2 | TRBV6-6 | CASSAVRGYTF
TRBJ1-6 | TRBV18 | CASSPSSSPLHF
TRBJ1-2 | TRBV19 | CASSINRGGGYTF
TRBJ2-7 | TRBV13 | CASSSTDRLATYEQYF
TRBJ1-2 | TRBV6-5 | CASSRRDHPYGYTF
TRBJ1-1 | TRBV28 | CASSLPLTGADEAFF
TRBJ2-6 | TRBV27 | CASSSPSRLRSGANVLTF
TRBJ2-2 | TRBV4-3 | CASSQVPSGNTGELFF
TRBJ1-2 | TRBV7-2 | CASSLRRRNYGYTF
TRBJ1-6 | TRBV6-4 | CASGPGYRRSYNSPLHF
TRBJ1-3 | TRBV5-1 | CASSLTGGSGNTIYF
TRBJ2-3 | TRBV19 | CASWRGRAQLDTQYF
TRBJ2-2 | TRBV19 | CASSRTGGTGELFF
TRBJ1-2 | TRBV18 | CASSPKGQNFNYGYTF
TRBJ1-2 | TRBV9 | CASSPRQGRESGYGYTF
TRBJ1-1 | TRBV27 | CASSKTGGTEAFF
TRBJ1-4 | TRBV7-9 | CAGTSKPGINEKLFF
TRBJ1-2 | TRBV11-2 | CASSSTGGNYGYTF
TRBJ2-7 | TRBV7-2 | CASTLGQPSYEQYF
TRBJ2-3 | TRBV9 | CASSVMTSELTDTQYF
TRBJ2-1 | TRBV18 | CASSIIAGGTRDEQFF
TRBJ2-7 | TRBV7-2 | CASSPAGNYEQYF
TRBJ1-2 | TRBV29-1 | CSVEGLTGGGYTF
TRBJ1-3 | TRBV10-1 | CASSEFRPHSGNTIYF
TRBJ1-1 | TRBV2 | CASSTGNTEAFF
TRBJ1-4 | TRBV19 | CASSIPGGPTNEKLFF
TRBJ1-1 | TRBV29-1 | CSVERGGRNTEAFF
TRBJ1-5 | TRBV25-1 | CASSEIMMGQPQHF